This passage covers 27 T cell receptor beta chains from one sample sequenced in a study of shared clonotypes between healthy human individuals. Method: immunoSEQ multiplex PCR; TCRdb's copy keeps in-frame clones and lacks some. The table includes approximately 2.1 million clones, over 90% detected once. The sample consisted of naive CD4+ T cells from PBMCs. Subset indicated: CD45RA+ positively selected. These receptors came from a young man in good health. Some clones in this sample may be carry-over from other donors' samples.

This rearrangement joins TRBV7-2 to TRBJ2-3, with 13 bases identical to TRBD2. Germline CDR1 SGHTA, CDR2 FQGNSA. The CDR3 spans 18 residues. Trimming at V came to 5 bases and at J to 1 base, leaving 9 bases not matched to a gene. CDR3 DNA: TGTGCCAGCAGCCCTGGGACTAGCGGGGATCCCCGCACAGATACGCAGTATTTT. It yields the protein CASSPGTSGDPRTDTQYF. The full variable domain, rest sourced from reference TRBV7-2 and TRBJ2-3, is GAGVSQSPSNKVTEKGKDVELRCDPISGHTALYWYRQSLGQGLEFLIYFQGNSAPDKSGLPSDRFSAERTGGSVSTLTIQRTQQEDSAVYLCASSPGTSGDPRTDTQYFGPGTRLTVL.

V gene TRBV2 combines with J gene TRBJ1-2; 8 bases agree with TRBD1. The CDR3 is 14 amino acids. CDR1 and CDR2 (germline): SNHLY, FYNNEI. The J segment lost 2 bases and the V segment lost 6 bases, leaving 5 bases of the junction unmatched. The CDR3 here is CASSRDRQNYGYTF. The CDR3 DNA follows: TGTGCCAGCAGCCGGGACAGGCAGAACTATGGCTACACCTTC.

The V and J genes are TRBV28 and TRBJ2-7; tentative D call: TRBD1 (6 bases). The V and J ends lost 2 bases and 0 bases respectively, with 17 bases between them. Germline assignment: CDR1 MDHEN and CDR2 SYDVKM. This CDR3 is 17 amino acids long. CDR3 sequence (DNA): TGTGCCAGCAGTTTACCCGGAAAGGGGGTAACCTCCTACGAGCAGTACTTC. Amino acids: CASSLPGKGVTSYEQYF.

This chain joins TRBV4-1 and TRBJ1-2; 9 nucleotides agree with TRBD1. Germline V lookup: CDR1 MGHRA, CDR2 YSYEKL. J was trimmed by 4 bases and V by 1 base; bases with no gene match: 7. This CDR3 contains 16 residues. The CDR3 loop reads CASSQGPEQGAYGYTF. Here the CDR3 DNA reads TGCGCCAGCAGCCAAGGTCCGGAACAGGGGGCCTATGGCTACACCTTC.

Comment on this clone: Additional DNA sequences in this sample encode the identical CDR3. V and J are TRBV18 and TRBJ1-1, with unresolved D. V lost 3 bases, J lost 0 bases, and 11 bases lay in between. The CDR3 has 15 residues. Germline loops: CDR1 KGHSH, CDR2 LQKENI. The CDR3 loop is CASSPSGQVNTEAFF. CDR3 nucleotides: TGTGCCAGCTCACCCAGCGGGCAGGTGAACACTGAAGCTTTCTTT.

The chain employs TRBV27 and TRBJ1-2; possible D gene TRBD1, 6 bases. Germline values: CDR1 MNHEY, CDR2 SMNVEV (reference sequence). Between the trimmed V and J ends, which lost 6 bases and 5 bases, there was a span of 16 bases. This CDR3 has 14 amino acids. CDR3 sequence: CASRPNRDIYGYTF. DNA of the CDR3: TGTGCCAGCAGGCCGAACAGGGACATTTATGGCTACACCTTC.

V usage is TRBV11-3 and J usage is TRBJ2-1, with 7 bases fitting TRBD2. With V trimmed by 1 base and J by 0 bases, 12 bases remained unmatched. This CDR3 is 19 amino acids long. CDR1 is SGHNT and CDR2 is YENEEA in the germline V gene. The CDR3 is CASSLGETSATSSYNEQFF. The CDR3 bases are TGTGCCAGCAGCTTAGGGGAAACTAGCGCCACGAGCTCCTACAATGAGCAGTTCTTC.

The CDR3 sequence: CASSLADRVSYEQYF. DNA for the CDR3: TGTGCCAGCAGCTTAGCGGACAGGGTTTCCTACGAGCAGTACTTC. This sequence joins TRBV7-9 and TRBJ2-7; 8 bases line up with TRBD1. Germline-derived CDR1 and CDR2 are SEHNR and FQNEAQ (reference sequence). The CDR3 has 15 amino acids. Germline trimming cut 0 bases from V and 1 base from J; bases unmatched to any gene: 2.

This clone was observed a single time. CDR3 nucleotides: TGTGCCAGCAGCTTAAGGGGACAGGGGGGGAATGAGCAGTTCTTC. Translated, it gives CASSLRGQGGNEQFF. V gene TRBV11-1 combines with J gene TRBJ2-1; 11 bases match TRBD1. This CDR3 contains 15 residues. The V gene end was trimmed by 2 bases and the J gene end by 7 bases; junction bases not matched to a gene: 4. Per germline, CDR1 SGHAT and CDR2 FQDESV (reference sequence).

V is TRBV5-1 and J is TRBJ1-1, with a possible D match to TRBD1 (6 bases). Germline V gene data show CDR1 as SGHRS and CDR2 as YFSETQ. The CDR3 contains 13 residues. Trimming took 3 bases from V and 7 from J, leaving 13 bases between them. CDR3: CASSSRGRVEAFF. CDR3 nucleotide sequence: TGCGCCAGCAGCTCGAGGGGGAGGGTTGAAGCTTTCTTT.

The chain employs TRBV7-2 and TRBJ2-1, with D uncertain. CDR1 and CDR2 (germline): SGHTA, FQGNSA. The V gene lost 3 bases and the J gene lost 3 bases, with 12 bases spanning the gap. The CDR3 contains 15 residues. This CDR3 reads CASSFHGGVYNEQFF. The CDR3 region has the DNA TGTGCCAGCAGCTTTCATGGCGGAGTCTACAATGAGCAGTTCTTC.

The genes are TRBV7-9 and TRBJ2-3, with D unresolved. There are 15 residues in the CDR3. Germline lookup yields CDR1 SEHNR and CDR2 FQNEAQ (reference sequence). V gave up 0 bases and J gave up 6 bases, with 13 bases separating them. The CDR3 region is CASSLALHRVDTQYF. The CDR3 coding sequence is TGTGCCAGCAGCTTAGCGCTCCACCGTGTGGATACGCAGTATTTT.

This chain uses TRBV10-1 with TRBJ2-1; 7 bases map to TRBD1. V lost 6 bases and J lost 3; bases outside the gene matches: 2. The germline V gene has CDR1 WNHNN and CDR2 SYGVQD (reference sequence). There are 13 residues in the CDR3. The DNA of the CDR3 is TGCGCCAGCAGCCGGGACAGCTACAATGAGCAGTTCTTC. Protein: CASSRDSYNEQFF.

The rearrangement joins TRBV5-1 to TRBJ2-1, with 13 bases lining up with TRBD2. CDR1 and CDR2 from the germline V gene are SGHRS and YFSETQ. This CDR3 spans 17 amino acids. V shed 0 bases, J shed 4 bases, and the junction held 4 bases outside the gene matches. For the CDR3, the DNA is TGCGCCAGCAGCTTGGCCACTAGCGGGAGGGGGTACAATGAGCAGTTCTTC. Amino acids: CASSLATSGRGYNEQFF.

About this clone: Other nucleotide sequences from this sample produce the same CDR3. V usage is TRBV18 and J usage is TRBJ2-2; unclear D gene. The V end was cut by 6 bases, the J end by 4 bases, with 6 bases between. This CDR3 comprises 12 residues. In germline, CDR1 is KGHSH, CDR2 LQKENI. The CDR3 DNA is TGTGCCAGCTCCCCTGGCACCGGGGAGCTGTTTTTT. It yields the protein CASSPGTGELFF.

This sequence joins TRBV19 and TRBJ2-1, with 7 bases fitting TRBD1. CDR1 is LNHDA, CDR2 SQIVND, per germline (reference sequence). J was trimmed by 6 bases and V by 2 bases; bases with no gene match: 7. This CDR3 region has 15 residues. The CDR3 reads CASSISAGGVNEQFF. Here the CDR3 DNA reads TGTGCCAGTAGTATATCGGCAGGGGGTGTCAATGAGCAGTTCTTC.

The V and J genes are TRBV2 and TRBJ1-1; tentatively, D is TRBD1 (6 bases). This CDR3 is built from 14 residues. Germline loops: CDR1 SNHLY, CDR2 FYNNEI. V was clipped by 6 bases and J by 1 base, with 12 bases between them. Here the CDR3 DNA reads TGTGCCAGCAGCCTCGGGACAACGAACACTGAAGCTTTCTTT. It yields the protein CASSLGTTNTEAFF.

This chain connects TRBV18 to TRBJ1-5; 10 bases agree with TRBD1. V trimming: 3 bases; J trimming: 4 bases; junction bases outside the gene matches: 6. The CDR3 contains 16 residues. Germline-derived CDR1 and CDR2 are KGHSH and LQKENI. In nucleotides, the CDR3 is TGTGCCAGCTCACCGACAGGGGGCGGGGGTAATCAGCCCCAGCATTTT. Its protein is CASSPTGGGGNQPQHF.

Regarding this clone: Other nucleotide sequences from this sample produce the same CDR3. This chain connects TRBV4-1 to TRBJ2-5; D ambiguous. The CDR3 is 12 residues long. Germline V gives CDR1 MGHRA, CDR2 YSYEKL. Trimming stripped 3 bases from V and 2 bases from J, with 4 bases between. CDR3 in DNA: TGCGCCAGCAGCCAGGGTCAAGAGACCCAGTACTTC. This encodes CASSQGQETQYF.

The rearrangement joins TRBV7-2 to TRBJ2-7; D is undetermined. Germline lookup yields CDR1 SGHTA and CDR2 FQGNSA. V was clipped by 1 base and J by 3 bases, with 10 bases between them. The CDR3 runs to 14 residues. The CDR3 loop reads CASSLVGRYYEQYF. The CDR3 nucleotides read TGTGCCAGCAGCTTAGTAGGCAGGTACTACGAGCAGTACTTC.

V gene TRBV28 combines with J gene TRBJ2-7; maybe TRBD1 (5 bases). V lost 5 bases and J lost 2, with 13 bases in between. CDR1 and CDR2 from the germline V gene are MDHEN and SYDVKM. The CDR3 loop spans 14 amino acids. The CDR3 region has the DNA TGTGCCAGCAGTCCGCCCAGGGTTCCCTACGAGCAGTACTTC. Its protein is CASSPPRVPYEQYF.

CDR3 in amino acids: CASSLYSGRETQYF. CDR3 nucleotides: TGTGCCAGCAGCCTCTACTCGGGGAGAGAGACCCAGTACTTC. The genes are TRBV14 and TRBJ2-5; possibly TRBD2 for D (5 bases). The germline CDR1 and CDR2 sequences are SGHDN and FVKESK. The CDR3 extends over 14 amino acids. V was trimmed by 4 bases and J by 4 bases, leaving 13 bases between them.

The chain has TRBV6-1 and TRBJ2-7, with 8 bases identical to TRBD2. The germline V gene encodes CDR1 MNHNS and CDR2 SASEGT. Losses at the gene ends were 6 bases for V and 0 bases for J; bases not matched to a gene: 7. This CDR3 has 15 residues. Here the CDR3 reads CASRVSGESSYEQYF. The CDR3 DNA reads TGTGCCAGCAGGGTTAGCGGGGAAAGCTCCTACGAGCAGTACTTC.

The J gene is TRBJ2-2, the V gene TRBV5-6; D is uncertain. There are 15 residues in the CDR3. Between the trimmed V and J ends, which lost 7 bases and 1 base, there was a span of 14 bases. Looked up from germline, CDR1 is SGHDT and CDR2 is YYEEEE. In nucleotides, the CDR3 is TGTGCCAGCTCGAGAAAGGCTCGGAACACCGGGGAGCTGTTTTTT. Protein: CASSRKARNTGELFF.

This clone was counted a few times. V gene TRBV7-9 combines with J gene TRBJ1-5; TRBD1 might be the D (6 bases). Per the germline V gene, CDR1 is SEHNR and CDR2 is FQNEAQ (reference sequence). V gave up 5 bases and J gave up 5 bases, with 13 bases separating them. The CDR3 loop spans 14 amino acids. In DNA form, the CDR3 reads TGTGCCAGCAGCCTAGGACAGCCCCATCAGCCCCAGCATTTT. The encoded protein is CASSLGQPHQPQHF.

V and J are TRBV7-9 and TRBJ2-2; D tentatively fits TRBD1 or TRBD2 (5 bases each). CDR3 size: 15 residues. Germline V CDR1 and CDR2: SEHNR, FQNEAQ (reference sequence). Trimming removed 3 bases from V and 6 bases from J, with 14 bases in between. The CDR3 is CASSFPGPLSGELFF. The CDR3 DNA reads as TGTGCCAGCAGCTTCCCGGGGCCTCTTTCCGGGGAGCTGTTTTTT.

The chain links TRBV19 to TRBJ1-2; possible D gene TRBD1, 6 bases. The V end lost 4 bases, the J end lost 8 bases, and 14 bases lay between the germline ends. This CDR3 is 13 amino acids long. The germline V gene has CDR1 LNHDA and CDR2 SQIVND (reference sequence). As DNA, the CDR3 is TGTGCCAGTAGTACTCAGGGGATCATCGGCTACACCTTC. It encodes CASSTQGIIGYTF.